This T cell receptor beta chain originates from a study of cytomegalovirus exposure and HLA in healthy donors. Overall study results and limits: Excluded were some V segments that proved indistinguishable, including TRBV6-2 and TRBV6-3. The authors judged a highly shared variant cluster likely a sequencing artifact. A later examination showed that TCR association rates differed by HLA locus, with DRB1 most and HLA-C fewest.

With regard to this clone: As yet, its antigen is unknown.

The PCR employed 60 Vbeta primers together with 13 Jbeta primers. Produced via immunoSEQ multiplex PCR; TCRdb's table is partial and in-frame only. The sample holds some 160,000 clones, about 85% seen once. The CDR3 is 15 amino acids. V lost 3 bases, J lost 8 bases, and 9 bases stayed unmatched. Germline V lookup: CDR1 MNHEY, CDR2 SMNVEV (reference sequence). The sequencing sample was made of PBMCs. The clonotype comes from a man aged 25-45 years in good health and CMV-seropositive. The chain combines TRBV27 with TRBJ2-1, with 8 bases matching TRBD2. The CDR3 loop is CASSFGTRTSDEQFF. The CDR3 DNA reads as TGTGCCAGCAGTTTCGGGACTAGAACATCGGATGAGCAGTTCTTC.